This TCR beta chain was identified during a study of blood T cell repertoires in COVID-19. Study background: Italy, Spain and the United States were the sources of the convalescent and acute COVID-19 samples. PBMCs, B-cell-depleted T cells, or T cells were the source of the cDNA or gDNA that made up the material.

Original processing methods: Estimated nucleated cell counts came from reference gene primer amplification. Profiling relied on immunoSEQ multiplex PCR, and the TCRdb table lists in-frame clones only, not all of them. V and J calls and clone size are those listed in that table; D and trimming were worked out from the DNA. The profile shows tens of thousands of clones, approximately 77% of them singletons. This clone was seen only a few times. This CDR3 has 12 residues. Unmatched junction bases numbered 4, after V lost 6 bases and J lost 5 bases. Germline CDR1 is SQVTM and CDR2 is ANQGSEA. Those enrolled in Seattle joined during active infection and were followed longitudinally afterward.

The chain links TRBV29-1 to TRBJ2-5, with 9 bases that match TRBD1. The specimen was peripheral blood. This receptor was identified in a man aged 65 to 79 with COVID-19, enrolled during active disease. CDR3: CSVGQGRETQYF. DNA for the CDR3: TGCAGCGTCGGACAGGGGCGGGAGACCCAGTACTTC.